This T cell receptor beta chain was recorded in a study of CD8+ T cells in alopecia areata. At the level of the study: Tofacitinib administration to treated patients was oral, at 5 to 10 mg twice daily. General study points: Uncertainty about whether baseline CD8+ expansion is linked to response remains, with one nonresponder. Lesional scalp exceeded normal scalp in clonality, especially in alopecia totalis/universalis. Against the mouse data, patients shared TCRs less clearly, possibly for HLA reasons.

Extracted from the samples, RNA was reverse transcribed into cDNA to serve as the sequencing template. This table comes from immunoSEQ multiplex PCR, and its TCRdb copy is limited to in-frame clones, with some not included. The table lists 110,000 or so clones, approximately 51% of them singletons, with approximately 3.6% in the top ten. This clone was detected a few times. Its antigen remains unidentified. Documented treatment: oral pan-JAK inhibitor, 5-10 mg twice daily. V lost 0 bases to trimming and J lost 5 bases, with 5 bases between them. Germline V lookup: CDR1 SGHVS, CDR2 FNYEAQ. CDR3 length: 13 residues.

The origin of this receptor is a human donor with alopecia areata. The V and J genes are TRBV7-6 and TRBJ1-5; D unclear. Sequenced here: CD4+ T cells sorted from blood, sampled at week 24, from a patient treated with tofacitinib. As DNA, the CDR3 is TGTGCCAGCAGCTTAGCGCTAGATCAGCCCCAGCATTTT. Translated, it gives CASSLALDQPQHF.